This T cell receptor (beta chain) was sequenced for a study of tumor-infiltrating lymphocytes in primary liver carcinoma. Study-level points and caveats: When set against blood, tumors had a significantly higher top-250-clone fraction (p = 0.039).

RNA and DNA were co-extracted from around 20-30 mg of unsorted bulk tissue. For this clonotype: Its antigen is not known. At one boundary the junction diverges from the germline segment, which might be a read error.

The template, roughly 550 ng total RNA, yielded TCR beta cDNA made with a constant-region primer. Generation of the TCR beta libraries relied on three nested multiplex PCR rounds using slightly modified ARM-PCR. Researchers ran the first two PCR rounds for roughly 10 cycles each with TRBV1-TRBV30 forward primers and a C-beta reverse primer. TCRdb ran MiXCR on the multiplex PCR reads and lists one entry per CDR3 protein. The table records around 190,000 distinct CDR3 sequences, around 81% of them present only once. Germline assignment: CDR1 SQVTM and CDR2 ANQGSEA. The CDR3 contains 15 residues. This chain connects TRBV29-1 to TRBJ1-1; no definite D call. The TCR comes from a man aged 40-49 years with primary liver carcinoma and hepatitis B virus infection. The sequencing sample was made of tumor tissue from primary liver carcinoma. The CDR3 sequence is CSVVAGWGMNTEAIF. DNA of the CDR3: TGCAGCGTTGTAGCGGGGTGGGGAATGAACACCGAAGCTATCTTT.